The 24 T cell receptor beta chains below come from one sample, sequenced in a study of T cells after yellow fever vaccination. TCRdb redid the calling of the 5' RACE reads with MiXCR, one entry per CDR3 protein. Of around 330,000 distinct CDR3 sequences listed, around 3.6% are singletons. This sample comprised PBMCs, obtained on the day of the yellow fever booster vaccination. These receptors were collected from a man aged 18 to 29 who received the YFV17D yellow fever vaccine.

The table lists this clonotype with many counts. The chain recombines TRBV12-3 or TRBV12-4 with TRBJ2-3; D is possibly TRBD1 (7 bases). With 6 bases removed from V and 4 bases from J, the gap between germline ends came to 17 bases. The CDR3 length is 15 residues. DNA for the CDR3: TGTGCCAGCAGCACGGGACAGCCGGGGGCAGATACGCAGTATTTT. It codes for CASSTGQPGADTQYF.

The CDR3 region has the DNA TGTGCCAGCGCGACAGGGACGGGCGAGACCCAGTACTTC. Protein product: CASATGTGETQYF. The V and J genes are TRBV7-3 and TRBJ2-5, with 7 bases identical to TRBD1. This CDR3 has 13 residues. Germline CDR1 and CDR2: SGHTA and FQGTGA. V gave up 8 bases and J gave up 5 bases; unmatched junction bases: 8.

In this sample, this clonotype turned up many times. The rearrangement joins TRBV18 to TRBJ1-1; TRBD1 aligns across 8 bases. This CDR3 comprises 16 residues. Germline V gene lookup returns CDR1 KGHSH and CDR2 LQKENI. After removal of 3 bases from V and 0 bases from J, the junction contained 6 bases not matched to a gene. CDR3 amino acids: CASSPRTGIMNTEAFF. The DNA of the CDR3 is TGTGCCAGCTCACCCCGGACAGGGATCATGAACACTGAAGCTTTCTTT.

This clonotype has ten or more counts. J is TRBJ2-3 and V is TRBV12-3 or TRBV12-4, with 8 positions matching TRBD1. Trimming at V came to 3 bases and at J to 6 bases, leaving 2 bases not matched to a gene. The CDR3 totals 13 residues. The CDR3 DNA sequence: TGTGCCAGCAGTTTTGGACAGGGCGATACGCAGTATTTT. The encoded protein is CASSFGQGDTQYF.

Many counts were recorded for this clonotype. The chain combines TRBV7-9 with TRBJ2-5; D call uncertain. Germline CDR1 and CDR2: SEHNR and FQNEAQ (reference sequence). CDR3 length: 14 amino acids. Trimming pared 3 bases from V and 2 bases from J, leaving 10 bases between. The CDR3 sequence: CASSFYQDQETQYF. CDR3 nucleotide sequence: TGTGCCAGCAGCTTTTATCAGGATCAAGAGACCCAGTACTTC.

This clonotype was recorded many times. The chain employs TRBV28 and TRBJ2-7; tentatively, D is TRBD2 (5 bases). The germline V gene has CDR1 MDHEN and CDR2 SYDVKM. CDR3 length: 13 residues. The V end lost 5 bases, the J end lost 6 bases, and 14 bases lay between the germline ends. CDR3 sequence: CASSRTPPGEQYV. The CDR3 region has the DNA TGTGCCAGCAGTAGGACTCCGCCTGGCGAGCAGTACGTC.

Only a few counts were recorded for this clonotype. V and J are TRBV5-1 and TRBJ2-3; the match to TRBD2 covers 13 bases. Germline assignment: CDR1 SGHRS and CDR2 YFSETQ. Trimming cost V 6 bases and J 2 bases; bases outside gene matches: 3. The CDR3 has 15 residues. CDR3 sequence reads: CASKGLAGTTDTQYF. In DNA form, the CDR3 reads TGCGCCAGCAAGGGACTAGCGGGGACCACAGATACGCAGTATTTT.

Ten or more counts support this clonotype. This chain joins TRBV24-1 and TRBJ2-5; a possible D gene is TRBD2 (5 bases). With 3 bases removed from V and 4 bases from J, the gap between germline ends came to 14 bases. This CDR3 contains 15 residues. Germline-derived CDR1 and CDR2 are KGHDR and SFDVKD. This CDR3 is CATSDPRAPGETQYF. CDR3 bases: TGTGCCACCAGTGATCCGCGGGCGCCGGGAGAGACCCAGTACTTC.

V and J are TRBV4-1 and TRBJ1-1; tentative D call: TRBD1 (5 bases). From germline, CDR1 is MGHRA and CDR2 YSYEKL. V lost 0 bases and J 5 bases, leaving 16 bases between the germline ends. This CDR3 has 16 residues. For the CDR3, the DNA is TGCGCCAGCAGCCAAGAGGGACGGACGGGCGTAACTGAAGCTTTCTTT. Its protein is CASSQEGRTGVTEAFF.

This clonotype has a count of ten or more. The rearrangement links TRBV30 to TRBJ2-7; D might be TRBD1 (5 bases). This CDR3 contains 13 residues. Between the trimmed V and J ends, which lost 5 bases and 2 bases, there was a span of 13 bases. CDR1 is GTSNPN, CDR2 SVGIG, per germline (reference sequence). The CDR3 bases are TGTGCCTGGCAAGAAGACAGCACCTACGAGCAGTACTTC. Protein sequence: CAWQEDSTYEQYF.

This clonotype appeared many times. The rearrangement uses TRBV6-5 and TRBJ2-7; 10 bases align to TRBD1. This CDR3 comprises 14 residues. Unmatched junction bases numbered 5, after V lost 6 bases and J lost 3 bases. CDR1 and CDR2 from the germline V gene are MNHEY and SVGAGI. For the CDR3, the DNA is TGTGCCAGCAGACGGACAGGGGGACTCTACGAGCAGTACGTC. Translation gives CASRRTGGLYEQYV.

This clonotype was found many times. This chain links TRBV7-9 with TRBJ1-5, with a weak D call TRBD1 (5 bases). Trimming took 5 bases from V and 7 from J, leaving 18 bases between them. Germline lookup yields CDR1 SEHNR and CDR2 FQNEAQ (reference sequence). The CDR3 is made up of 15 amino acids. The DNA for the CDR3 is TGTGCCAGCAGCGCCGGGACGGAAGAGGGGCAGCCCCAGCATTTT. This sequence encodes CASSAGTEEGQPQHF. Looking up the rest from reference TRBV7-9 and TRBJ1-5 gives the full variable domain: DTGVSQNPRHKITKRGQNVTFRCDPISEHNRLYWYRQTLGQGPEFLTYFQNEAQLEKSRLLSDRFSAERPKGSFSTLEIQRTEQGDSAMYLCASSAGTEEGQPQHFGDGTRLSIL.

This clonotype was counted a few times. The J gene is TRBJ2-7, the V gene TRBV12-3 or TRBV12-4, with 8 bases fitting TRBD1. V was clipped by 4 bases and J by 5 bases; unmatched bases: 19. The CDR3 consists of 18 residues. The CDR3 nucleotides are TGTGCCAGCAGTTCCGGACAGGGAGACCTCCCTAGGAGGGACGAGCAGTACGTC. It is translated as CASSSGQGDLPRRDEQYV.

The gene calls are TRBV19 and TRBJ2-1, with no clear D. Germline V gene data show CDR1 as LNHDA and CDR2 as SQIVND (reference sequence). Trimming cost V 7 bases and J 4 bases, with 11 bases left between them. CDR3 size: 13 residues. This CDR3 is CASKPGQYNEQFF. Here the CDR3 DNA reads TGTGCCAGTAAACCCGGGCAGTACAATGAGCAGTTCTTC.

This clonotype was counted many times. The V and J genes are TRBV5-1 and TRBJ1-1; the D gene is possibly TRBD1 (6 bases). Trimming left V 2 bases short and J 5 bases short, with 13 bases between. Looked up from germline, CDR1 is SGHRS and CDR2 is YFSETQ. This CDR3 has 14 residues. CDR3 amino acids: CASSFGGARTEAFF. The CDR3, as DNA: TGCGCCAGCAGCTTCGGGGGGGCGAGAACTGAAGCTTTCTTT.

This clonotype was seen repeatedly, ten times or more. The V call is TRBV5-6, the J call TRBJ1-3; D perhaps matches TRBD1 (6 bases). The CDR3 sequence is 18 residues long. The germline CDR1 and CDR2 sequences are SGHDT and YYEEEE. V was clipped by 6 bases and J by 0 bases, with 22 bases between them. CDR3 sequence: CASTSLGVGGHSGNTIYF. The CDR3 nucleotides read TGTGCCAGCACCTCCCTCGGGGTCGGGGGACACTCTGGAAACACCATATATTTT.

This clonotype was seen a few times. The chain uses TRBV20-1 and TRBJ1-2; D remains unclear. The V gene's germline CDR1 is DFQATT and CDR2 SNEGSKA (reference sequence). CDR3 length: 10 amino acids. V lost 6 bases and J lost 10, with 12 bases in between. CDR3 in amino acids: CSAGEYAYTF. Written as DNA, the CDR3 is TGCAGTGCCGGCGAGTACGCCTACACCTTC.

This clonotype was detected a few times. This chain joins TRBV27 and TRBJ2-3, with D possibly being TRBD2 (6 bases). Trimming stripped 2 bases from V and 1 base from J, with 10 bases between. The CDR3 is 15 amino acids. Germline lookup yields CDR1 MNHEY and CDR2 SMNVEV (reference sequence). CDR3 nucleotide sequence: TGTGCCAGCAGTTTAATGCGGGGCGGCACAGATACGCAGTATTTT. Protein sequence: CASSLMRGGTDTQYF.

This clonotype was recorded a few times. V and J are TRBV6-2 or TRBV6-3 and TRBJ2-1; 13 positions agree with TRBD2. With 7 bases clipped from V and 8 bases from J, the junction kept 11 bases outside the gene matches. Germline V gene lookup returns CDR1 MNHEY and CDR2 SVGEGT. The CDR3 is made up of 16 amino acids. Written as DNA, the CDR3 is TGTGCCAGCACCCAGATCACTAGCGGGGGGGCACATGAGCAGTTCTTC. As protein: CASTQITSGGAHEQFF.

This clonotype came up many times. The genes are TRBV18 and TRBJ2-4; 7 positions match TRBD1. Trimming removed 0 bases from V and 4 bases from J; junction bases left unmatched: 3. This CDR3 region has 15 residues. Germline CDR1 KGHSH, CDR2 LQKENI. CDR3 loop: CASSPPGTEKNIQYF. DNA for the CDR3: TGTGCCAGCTCACCACCCGGGACAGAAAAAAACATTCAGTACTTC.

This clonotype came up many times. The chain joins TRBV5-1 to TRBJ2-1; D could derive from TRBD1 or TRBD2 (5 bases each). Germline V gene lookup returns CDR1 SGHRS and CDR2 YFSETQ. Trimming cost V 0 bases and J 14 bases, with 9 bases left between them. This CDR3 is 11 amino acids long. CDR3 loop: CASSLAGPEFF. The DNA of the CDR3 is TGCGCCAGCAGCTTGGCGGGGCCCGAGTTCTTC. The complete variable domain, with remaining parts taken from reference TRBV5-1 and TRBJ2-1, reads KAGVTQTPRYLIKTRGQQVTLSCSPISGHRSVSWYQQTPGQGLQFLFEYFSETQRNKGNFPGRFSGRQFSNSRSEMNVSTLELGDSALYLCASSLAGPEFFGPGTRLTVL.

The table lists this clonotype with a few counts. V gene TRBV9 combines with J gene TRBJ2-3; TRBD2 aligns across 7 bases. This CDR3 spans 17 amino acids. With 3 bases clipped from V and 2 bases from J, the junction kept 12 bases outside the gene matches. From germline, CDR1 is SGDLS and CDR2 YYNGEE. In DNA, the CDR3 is TGTGCCAGCAGCGACCCTGGGGGGGGAGGGAACACAGATACGCAGTATTTT. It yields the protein CASSDPGGGGNTDTQYF.

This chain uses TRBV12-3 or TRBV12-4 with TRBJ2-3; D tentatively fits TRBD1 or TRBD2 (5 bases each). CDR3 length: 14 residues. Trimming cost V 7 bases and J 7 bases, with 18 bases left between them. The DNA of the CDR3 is TGTGCCAGCACATTCACCTCCGGGGCAAATACGCAGTATTTT. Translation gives CASTFTSGANTQYF.

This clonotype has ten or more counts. The CDR3 here is CASNRRLGTANTGELFF. Written as DNA, the CDR3 is TGTGCCAGTAACAGACGATTGGGGACAGCGAACACCGGGGAGCTGTTTTTT. The chain links TRBV19 to TRBJ2-2; 7 bases match TRBD1. The V gene's germline CDR1 is LNHDA and CDR2 SQIVND (reference sequence). This CDR3 comprises 17 residues. V shed 7 bases, J shed 0 bases, and the junction held 11 bases outside the gene matches.